What follows are 7 T cell receptor beta chains derived from one specimen sequenced in a study of prognosis after radiotherapy for stage I lung cancer. Starting from genomic DNA, TCR beta CDR3 was amplified through two-round multiplex PCR. Amplification in first-round PCR relied on primers specific to each TRBV and TRBJ gene. TCRdb re-analysed the multiplex PCR reads in MiXCR, keeping a single row per CDR3 protein. The sample shows 59,000 or so distinct CDR3 sequences, more than 20% of them seen only once. The sample here was PBMCs, taken before or after stereotactic body radiation therapy (not recorded which). The origin of the receptors is a donor at least 50 years old with non-small cell lung cancer.

This clonotype was counted at least ten times. V is TRBV19 and J is TRBJ1-1, with 10 bases that match TRBD1. CDR3 size: 11 residues. Germline CDR1 is LNHDA and CDR2 is SQIVND (reference sequence). After removal of 8 bases from V and 7 bases from J, the junction contained 1 base not matched to a gene. DNA of the CDR3: TGTGCCAGTGGGGACAGGGGTGAAGCTTTCTTT. It translates to CASGDRGEAFF.

This clonotype has ten or more counts. The CDR3 reads CASRTGGTEAFF. The CDR3 region has the DNA TGTGCCAGCAGGACAGGGGGCACTGAAGCTTTCTTT. The V and J genes are TRBV12-3 or TRBV12-4 and TRBJ1-1, with TRBD1 identical over 9 bases. V was clipped by 6 bases and J by 4 bases; unmatched bases: 0. The CDR3 extends over 12 amino acids.

A remark on this clonotype: A far larger clone differs by one base, so this is likely a read error. The V gene is TRBV6-2 or TRBV6-3, the J gene TRBJ2-5, with 7 positions matching TRBD2. CDR3 length equals 15 residues. The V gene's germline CDR1 is MNHEY and CDR2 SVGEGT. The CDR3 loop reads CASSLVGGGGETKYF. In DNA form, the CDR3 reads TGTGCCAGCAGCCTGGTTGGCGGGGGTGGAGAGACCAAGTACTTC.

A remark on this clonotype: With only one base between it and a far larger clone, this is likely a read error. The chain is built from TRBV6-4 and TRBJ1-6; TRBD1 matches 7 bases. There are 15 residues in the CDR3. Germline V gives CDR1 MRHNA, CDR2 SNTAGT. CDR3 DNA sequence: TGTGCCAGCAAACCGACCGGGCAGGGGGATTCACCCCTCGACTTT. Residues: CASKPTGQGDSPLDF.

In its sample, this clonotype was seen a few times. This could be a read error, since a much larger clone is one nucleotide away. The gene calls are TRBV7-2 and TRBJ2-5; D gene unclear. V was trimmed by 5 bases and J by 8 bases, leaving 12 bases between them. CDR3 length: 12 residues. In germline, CDR1 is SGHTA, CDR2 FQGNSA. The CDR3 here is CASSPSRSTQYF. As DNA, the CDR3 is TGTGCCAGCAGCCCCTCCCGGAGTACCCAGTACTTC.

The sample holds many counts of this clonotype. V is TRBV30 and J is TRBJ2-1; the D gene is possibly TRBD1 (5 bases). V was shortened by 4 bases and J by 2 bases, with 9 bases between the two germline ends. CDR1 and CDR2 from the germline V gene are GTSNPN and SVGIG (reference sequence). The length of the CDR3 is 13 residues. CDR3 region: CAWIRVPYNEQFF. The CDR3 bases are TGTGCCTGGATCAGGGTCCCCTACAATGAGCAGTTCTTC.

V usage is TRBV6-1 and J usage is TRBJ2-7, with D uncertain. Germline V gives CDR1 MNHNS, CDR2 SASEGT. The CDR3 is made up of 13 amino acids. V was shortened by 7 bases and J by 4 bases, with 14 bases between the two germline ends. The CDR3 DNA is TGTGCCAGCAACACAGCATCCAGGTACGAGCAGTACTTC. Translating it yields CASNTASRYEQYF.